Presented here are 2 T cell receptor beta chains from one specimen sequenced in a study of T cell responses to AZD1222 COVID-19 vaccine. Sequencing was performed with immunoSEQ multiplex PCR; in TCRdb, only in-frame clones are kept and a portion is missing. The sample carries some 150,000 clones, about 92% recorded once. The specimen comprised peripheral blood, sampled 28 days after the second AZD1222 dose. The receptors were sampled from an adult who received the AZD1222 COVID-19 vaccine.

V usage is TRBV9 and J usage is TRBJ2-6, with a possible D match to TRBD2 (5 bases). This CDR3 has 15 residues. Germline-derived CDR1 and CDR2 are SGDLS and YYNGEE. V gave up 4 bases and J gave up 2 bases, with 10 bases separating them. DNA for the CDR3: TGTGCCAGCAGCCGGGGTGGGGCTGGGGCCAACGTCCTGACTTTC. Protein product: CASSRGGAGANVLTF.

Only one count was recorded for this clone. The DNA of the CDR3 is TGTGCCAGCAGTCCTCCTGCCCAGGATTGGGATCAGCCCCAGCATTTT. It codes for CASSPPAQDWDQPQHF. The chain has TRBV28 and TRBJ1-5; no clear D. The CDR3 is made up of 16 amino acids. Per germline, CDR1 MDHEN and CDR2 SYDVKM. Trimming took off 5 bases at V and 5 bases at J, with 19 bases between the two ends.